The 6 T cell receptor beta chains reported below all come from one sample, sequenced in a study of Graves' ophthalmopathy and Graves' hyperthyroidism. CDR3 regions of TCR beta were amplified from RNA transcripts. First-round RT-PCR used HTBI primers; second-round multiplex PCR followed. TCRdb re-called the multiplex PCR reads through MiXCR, storing one row per CDR3 protein. The sample consists of 1 million to 1.3 million distinct CDR3 sequences, less than 45% of them appearing once. Sequencing was done on a sample of peripheral blood or thyroid tissue (not recorded which). The receptor source for this set is an adult man with Graves' hyperthyroidism.

The sample holds many counts of this clonotype. V gene TRBV7-3 combines with J gene TRBJ2-7; D remains ambiguous. This CDR3 contains 14 residues. From germline, CDR1 is SGHTA and CDR2 FQGTGA. V lost 4 bases and J 3 bases, leaving 13 bases between the germline ends. CDR3 bases: TGTGCCAGCAGCTCAAACCCGGACGGCTACGAGCAGTACTTC. Protein: CASSSNPDGYEQYF.

The rearrangement links TRBV12-5 to TRBJ1-2; 10 nucleotides match TRBD1. Trimming took 6 bases from V and 3 from J; bases not matched to a gene: 13. Germline CDR1 and CDR2: LGHNT and FRNRAP. This CDR3 has 17 amino acids. The CDR3 DNA reads as TGTGCTAGTGGGACACAGGACAGGGGGTTTTGGGACTATGGCTACACCTTC. It yields the protein CASGTQDRGFWDYGYTF.

The genes are TRBV7-9 and TRBJ2-7, with D possibly being TRBD2 (6 bases). Germline V lookup: CDR1 SEHNR, CDR2 FQNEAQ (reference sequence). There are 14 residues in the CDR3. Trimming removed 1 base at V and 5 bases at J, with 12 bases between. CDR3 nucleotides: TGTGCCAGCAGCTTAGTGGAGGGTTGCGACGAGCAGTACTTC. This translates into CASSLVEGCDEQYF. Complete variable domain (other parts from reference TRBV7-9 and TRBJ2-7): DTGVSQNPRHKITKRGQNVTFRCDPISEHNRLYWYRQTLGQGPEFLTYFQNEAQLEKSRLLSDRFSAERPKGSFSTLEIQRTEQGDSAMYLCASSLVEGCDEQYFGPGTRLTVT.

The chain carries TRBV15 and TRBJ2-7, with 9 nucleotides matching TRBD1. CDR1 is LNHNV, CDR2 YYDKDF, per germline (reference sequence). This CDR3 comprises 14 residues. Trimming took 2 bases from V and 11 from J; bases not matched to a gene: 10. CDR3 nucleotide sequence: TGTGCCACCAGCAGACCAGGGACAGGGCAGGAGGAGTACTTC. Translation: CATSRPGTGQEEYF.

A few counts support this clonotype. The V and J genes are TRBV5-1 and TRBJ1-3; D is unresolved. The CDR3 has 15 residues. The V end was cut by 5 bases, the J end by 0 bases, with 12 bases between. Germline values: CDR1 SGHRS, CDR2 YFSETQ. Written as DNA, the CDR3 is TGCGCCAGCAGTTCAGGCCGGGACTCTGGAAACACCATATATTTT. Residues: CASSSGRDSGNTIYF.

The chain links TRBV15 to TRBJ2-5, with D perhaps matching TRBD2 (6 bases). CDR3 length equals 17 residues. The germline V gene encodes CDR1 LNHNV and CDR2 YYDKDF (reference sequence). V lost 1 base and J lost 5, with 20 bases in between. CDR3 loop: CATSRALGAGIDETQYF. In nucleotides, the CDR3 is TGTGCCACCAGCAGAGCTTTAGGAGCGGGTATAGACGAGACCCAGTACTTC.